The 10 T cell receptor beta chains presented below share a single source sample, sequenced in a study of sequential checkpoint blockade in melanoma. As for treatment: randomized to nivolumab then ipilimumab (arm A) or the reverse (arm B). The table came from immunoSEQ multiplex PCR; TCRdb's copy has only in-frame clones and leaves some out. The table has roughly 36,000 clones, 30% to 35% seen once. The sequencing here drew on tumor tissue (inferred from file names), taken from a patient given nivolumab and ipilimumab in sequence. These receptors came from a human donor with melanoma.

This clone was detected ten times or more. CDR3 in DNA: TGTGCCAGCAGCCCCCGGGGTAGCGGGGGCACCGGGGAGCTGTTTTTT. This sequence encodes CASSPRGSGGTGELFF. The rearrangement links TRBV9 to TRBJ2-2; TRBD2 agrees at 9 bases. The junction had 8 bases not matched to a gene; V was cut back by 4 bases and J by 4 bases. The CDR3 has 16 amino acids. Per germline, CDR1 SGDLS and CDR2 YYNGEE.

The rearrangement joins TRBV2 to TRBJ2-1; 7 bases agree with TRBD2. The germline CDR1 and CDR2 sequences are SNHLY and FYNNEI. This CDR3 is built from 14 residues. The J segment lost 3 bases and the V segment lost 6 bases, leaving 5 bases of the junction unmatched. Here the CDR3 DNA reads TGTGCCAGCAGCCCTTCTAGCGGCTACAATGAGCAGTTCTTC. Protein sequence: CASSPSSGYNEQFF.

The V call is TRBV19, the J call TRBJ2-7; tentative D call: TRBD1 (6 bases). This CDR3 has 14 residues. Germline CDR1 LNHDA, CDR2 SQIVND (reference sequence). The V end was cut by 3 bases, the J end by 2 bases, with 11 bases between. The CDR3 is CASSIQWTAYEQYF. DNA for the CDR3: TGTGCCAGTAGTATTCAGTGGACAGCCTACGAGCAGTACTTC. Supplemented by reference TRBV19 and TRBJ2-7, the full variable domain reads DGGITQSPKYLFRKEGQNVTLSCEQNLNHDAMYWYRQDPGQGLRLIYYSQIVNDFQKGDIAEGYSVSREKKESFPLTVTSAQKNPTAFYLCASSIQWTAYEQYFGPGTRLTVT.

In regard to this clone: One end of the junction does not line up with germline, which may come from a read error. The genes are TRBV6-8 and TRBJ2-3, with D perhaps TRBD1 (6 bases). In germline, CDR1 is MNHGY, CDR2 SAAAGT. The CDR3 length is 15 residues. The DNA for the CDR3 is TGTGCCATCAGTGGGCAGGGGCTGCACACAGATACGCAGTATTTT. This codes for CAISGQGLHTDTQYF.

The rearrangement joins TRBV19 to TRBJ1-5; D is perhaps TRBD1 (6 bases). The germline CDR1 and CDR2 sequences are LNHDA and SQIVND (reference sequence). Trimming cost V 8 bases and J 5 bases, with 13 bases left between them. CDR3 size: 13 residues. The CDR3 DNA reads TGTGCCAGTTGTACAGGGATGGATCAGCCCCAGCATTTT. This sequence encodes CASCTGMDQPQHF.

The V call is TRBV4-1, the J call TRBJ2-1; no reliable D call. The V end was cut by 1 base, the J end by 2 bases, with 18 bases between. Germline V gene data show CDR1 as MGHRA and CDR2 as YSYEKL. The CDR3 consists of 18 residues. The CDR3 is CASSQVKKTLQTYNEQFF. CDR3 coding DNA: TGCGCCAGCAGCCAAGTAAAGAAGACTCTCCAGACCTACAATGAGCAGTTCTTC.

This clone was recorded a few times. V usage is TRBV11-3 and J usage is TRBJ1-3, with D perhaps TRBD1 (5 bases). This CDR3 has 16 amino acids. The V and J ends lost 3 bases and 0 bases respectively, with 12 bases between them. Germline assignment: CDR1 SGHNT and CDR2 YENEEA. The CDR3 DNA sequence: TGTGCCAGCAGCTTGGCGGGGGTTAACTCTGGAAACACCATATATTTT. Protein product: CASSLAGVNSGNTIYF.

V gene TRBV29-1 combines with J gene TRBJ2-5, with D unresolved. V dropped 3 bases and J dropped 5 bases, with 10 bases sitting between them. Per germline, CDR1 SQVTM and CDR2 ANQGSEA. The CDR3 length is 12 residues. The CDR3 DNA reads TGCAGCGTTGACATCACAACGGAGACCCAGTACTTC. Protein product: CSVDITTETQYF.

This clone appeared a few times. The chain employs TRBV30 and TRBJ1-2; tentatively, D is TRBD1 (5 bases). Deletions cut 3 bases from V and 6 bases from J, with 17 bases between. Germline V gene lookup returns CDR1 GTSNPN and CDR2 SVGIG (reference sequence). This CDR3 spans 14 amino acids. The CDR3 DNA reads TGTGCCTGGAGGGCCTCGATACAGGTTAATGGCTACACCTTC. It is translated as CAWRASIQVNGYTF.

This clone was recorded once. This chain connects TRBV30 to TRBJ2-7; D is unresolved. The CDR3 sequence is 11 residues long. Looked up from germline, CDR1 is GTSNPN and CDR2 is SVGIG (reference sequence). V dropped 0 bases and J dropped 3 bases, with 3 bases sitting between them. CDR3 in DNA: TGTGCCTGGAGTGTAAGCTACGAGCAGTACTTC. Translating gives CAWSVSYEQYF.